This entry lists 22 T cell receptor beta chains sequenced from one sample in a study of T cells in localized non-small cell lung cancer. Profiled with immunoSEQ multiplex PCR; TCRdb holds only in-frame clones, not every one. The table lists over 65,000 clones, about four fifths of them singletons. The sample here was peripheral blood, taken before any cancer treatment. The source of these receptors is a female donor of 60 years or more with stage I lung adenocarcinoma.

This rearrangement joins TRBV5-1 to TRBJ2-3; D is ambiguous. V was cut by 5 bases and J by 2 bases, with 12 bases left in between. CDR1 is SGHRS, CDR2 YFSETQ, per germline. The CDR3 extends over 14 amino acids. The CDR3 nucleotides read TGCGCCAGCAGTATGGCAGACACCACAGATACGCAGTATTTT. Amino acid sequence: CASSMADTTDTQYF.

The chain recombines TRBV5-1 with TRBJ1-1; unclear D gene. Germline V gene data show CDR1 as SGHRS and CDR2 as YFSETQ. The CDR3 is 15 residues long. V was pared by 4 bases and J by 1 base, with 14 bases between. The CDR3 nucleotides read TGCGCCAGCAGCCGCGGAAGTATCCGGAACACTGAAGCTTTCTTT. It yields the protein CASSRGSIRNTEAFF.

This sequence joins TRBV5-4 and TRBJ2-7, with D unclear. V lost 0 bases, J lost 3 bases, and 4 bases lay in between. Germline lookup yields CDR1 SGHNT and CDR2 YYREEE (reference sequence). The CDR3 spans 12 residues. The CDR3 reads CASSLEGYEQYF. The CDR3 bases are TGTGCCAGCAGCTTGGAGGGCTACGAGCAGTACTTC.

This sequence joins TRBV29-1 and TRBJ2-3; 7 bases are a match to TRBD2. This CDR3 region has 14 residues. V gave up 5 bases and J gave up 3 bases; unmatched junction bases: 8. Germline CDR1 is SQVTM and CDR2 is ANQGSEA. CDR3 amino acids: CSVTQSGTTDTQYF. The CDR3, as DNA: TGCAGCGTTACCCAAAGCGGGACTACAGATACGCAGTATTTT.

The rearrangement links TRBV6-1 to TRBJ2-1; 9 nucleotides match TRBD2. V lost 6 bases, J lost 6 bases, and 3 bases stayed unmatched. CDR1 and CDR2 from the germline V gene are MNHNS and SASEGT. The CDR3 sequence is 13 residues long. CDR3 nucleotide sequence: TGTGCCAGCAGGCGGGAGGGGAGCAATGAGCAGTTCTTC. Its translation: CASRREGSNEQFF.

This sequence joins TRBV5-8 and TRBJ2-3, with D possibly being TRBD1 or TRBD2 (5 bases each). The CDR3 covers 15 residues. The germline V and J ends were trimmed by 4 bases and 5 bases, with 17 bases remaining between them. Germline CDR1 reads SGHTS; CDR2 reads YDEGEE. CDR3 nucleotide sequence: TGTGCCAGCAGCATATTCGGGACCCCTGGAGATACGCAGTATTTT. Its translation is CASSIFGTPGDTQYF.

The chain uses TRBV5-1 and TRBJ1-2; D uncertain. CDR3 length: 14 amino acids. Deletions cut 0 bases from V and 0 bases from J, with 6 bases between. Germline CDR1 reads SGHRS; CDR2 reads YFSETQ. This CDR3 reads CASSLGTSNYGYTF. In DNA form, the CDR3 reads TGCGCCAGCAGCTTGGGCACCTCTAACTATGGCTACACCTTC.

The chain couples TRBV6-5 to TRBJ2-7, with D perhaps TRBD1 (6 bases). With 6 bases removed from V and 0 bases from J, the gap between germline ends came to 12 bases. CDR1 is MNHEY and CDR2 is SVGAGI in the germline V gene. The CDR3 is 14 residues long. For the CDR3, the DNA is TGTGCCAGCAGGAATACAGGGAGCTCCTACGAGCAGTACTTC. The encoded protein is CASRNTGSSYEQYF.

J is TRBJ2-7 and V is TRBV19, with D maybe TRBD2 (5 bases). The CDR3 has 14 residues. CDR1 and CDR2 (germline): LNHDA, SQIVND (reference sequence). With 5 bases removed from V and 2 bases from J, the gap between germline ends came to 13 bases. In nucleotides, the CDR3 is TGTGCCAGTAGTCTCTCAGGACTTACCTACGAGCAGTACTTC. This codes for CASSLSGLTYEQYF.

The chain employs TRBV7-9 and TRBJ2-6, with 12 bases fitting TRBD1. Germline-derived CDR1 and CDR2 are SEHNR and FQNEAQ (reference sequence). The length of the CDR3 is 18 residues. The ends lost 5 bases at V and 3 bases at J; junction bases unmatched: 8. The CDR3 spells CASSQPGQGALGANVLTF. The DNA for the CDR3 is TGTGCCAGCAGCCAGCCGGGACAGGGGGCGCTTGGGGCCAACGTCCTGACTTTC.

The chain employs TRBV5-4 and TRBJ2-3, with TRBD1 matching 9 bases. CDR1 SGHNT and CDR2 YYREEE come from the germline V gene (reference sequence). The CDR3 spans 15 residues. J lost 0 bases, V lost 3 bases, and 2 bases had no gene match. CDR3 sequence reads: CASSSGQGSTDTQYF. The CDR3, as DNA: TGTGCCAGCAGCTCCGGACAGGGGAGCACAGATACGCAGTATTTT.

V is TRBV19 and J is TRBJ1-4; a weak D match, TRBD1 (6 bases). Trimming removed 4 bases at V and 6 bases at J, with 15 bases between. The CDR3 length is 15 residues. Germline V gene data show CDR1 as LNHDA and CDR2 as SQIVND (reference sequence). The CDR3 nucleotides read TGTGCCAGTAGTAGTACAGGGATCGGGGATGAAAAACTGTTTTTT. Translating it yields CASSSTGIGDEKLFF.

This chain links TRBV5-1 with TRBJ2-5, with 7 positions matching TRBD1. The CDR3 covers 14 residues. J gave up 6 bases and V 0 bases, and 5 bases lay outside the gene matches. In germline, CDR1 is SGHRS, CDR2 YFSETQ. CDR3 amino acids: CASSLDRGAQTQYF. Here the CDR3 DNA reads TGCGCCAGCAGCTTGGACAGGGGCGCGCAGACCCAGTACTTC.

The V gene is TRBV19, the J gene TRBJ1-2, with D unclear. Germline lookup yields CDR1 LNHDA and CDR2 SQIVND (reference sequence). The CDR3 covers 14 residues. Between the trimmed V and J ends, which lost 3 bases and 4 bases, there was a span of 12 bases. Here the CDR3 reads CASSIGVQIYGYTF. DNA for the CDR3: TGTGCCAGTAGTATTGGGGTACAGATCTATGGCTACACCTTC.

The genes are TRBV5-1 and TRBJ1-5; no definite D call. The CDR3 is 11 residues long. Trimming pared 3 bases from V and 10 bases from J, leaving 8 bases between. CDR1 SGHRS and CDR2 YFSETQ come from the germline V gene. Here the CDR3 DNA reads TGCGCCAGCAGCTACTGCAGTCCCCAGCATTTT. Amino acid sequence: CASSYCSPQHF.

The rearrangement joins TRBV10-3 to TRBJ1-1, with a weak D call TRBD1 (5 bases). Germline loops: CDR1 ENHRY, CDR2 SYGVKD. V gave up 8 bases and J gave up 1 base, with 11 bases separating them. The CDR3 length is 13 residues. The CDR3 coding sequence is TGTGCCATCCGGGGTGGGGGGAACACTGAAGCTTTCTTT. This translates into CAIRGGGNTEAFF.

The CDR3 region has the DNA TGCGCCAGCAGCCAAGAAGAGGTCCGCTATGAGCAGTTCTTC. Protein product: CASSQEEVRYEQFF. V gene TRBV4-3 combines with J gene TRBJ2-1; D gene uncertain. CDR1 is LGHNA and CDR2 is YSLEER in the germline V gene. This CDR3 contains 14 residues. V was clipped by 0 bases and J by 8 bases, with 11 bases between them.

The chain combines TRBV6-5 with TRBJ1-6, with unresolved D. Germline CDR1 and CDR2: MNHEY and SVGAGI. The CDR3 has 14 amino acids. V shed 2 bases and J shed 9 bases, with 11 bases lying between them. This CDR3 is CASSYTGLGSPLHF. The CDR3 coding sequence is TGTGCCAGCAGTTACACCGGGCTGGGTTCACCCCTCCACTTT.

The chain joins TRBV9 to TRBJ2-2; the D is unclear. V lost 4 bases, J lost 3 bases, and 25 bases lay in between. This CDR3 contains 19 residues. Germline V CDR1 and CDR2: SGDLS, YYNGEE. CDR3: CASSRESGPPRPYTGELFF. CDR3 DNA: TGTGCCAGCAGCCGAGAATCAGGCCCACCCCGCCCCTACACCGGGGAGCTGTTTTTT.

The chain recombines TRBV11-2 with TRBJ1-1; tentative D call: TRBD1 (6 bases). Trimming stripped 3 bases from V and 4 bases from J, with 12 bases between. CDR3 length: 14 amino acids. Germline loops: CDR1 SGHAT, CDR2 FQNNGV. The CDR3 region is CASSLRGGGTEAFF. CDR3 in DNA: TGTGCCAGCAGCTTGAGAGGGGGTGGCACTGAAGCTTTCTTT.

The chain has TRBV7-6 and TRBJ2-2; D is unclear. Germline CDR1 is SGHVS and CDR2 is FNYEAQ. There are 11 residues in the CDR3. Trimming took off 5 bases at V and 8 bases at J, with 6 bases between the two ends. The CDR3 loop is CASSHTGELFF. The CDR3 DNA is TGTGCCAGCAGCCATACGGGGGAGCTGTTTTTT.

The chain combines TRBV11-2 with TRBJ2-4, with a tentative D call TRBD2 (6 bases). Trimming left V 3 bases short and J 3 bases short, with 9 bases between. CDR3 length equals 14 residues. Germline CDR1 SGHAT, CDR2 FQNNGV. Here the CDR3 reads CASSFSGDKNIQYF. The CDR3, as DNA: TGTGCCAGCAGCTTTTCGGGGGACAAAAACATTCAGTACTTC.